This TCR beta chain was recorded in a study of early stage breast cancer tumors (dated by TCRdb to the late 2010s). The study in broad terms: Of the approximately 15 invasive breast tumors, about a dozen were found to be estrogen receptor-positive, progesterone receptor-positive and HER2-negative. Most of the 12 ER+/PR+/HER2- tumors were invasive ductal carcinomas, while the other four were invasive lobular carcinomas. On average, each sample got about 9.3-fold read coverage. The samples as a whole yielded 2 million to 3 million detected templates, corresponding to roughly 1.1 million unique clonotypes. The study at large found these results: Repertoires from blood resembled normal breast more closely than tumor, and using blood as a reference for each tissue separated tumor from normal in 14 of 16 patients. Enriched TCRB sequences shared across patients were mostly commonly generated sequences, unlikely to play an important role in the tumor microenvironment. Sequencing bulk genomic DNA from unsorted cells could not capture chain pairing or functional markers like CD4, CD8 and FOXP3. Compared with adjacent normal breast tissue, tumors had roughly 2.5-fold higher T cell density and higher clonality. The small cohort size prevented analysis by tumor subtype.

Each sample was amplified as two independent genomic DNA replicates: around 0.47 ug for blood and roughly 1.4 ug for tumor or normal breast. TCRB sequencing of genomic DNA was carried out with the ImmunoSeq Intro kit according to the manufacturer's instructions. The multiplex PCR ran for around 30 cycles using proprietary primers and spike-in control sequences for absolute quantification. Single-end 150-bp reads were used to sequence an 87-bp fragment spanning the CDR3 and the flanking V and J genes. Each lane of an Illumina MiSeq using version 3.0 chemistry carried seven multiplexed samples, with two replicates per sample. As for how the authors treated the data: Raw data were processed by the vendor's proprietary pipeline, with both replicates merged into one result per sample. Clonotypes were defined as productive rearrangements sharing the V-gene family, CDR3 amino acid sequence and J-gene segment. Clonality was computed as 1 minus the normalized Shannon entropy (Pielou evenness) of TCRB abundances. To estimate T cell density, the total number of templates was divided by the input cell count, which was inferred from how much DNA went in. Recon with default parameters was used to estimate total repertoire diversity and clonality. A clonotype was considered tumor-enriched if its abundance in tumor exceeded 0.1% and was at least 32-fold higher than its abundance in normal breast. This immuneACCESS table, as held by TCRdb, lists in-frame sequences with V and J called but not all clones. Of the missing ones, under half trace to an unresolved V gene in checked studies; the others have no known cause. D and trimming were read from the DNA, whereas the V and J calls and clone size are those reported in that table. Recorded for this sample are about 28,000 clones; roughly three fifths of them occurred a single time. In total, the top ten clones hold approximately 8% of the sample.

At the junction V is shortened by 4 bases and J by 6 bases; bases outside the gene matches: 4. From its cysteine to its phenylalanine, the CDR3 spans 14 amino acids. The sequence is cut down to CDR3 DNA, 42 bases in frame from base 1. CDR1 and CDR2 (LNHDA, SQIVND) derive from the germline V gene (reference sequence). This clone appeared a few times. Its cognate antigen has yet to be identified. No much larger clone is present one base from it, and per-base qualities are unavailable. About 17-50 mg of tumor tissue was diced, and more than 3 ug of DNA was typically obtained. The study profiled bulk TCR beta-chain repertoires in matched peripheral blood, tumor and adjacent normal breast tissue taken from some 15 patients with early-stage breast cancer. Once resection was done, tumor tissue identified by eye was cut out and put into prechilled RNAlater. Tumor tissue (about 17-55 mg) was diced and homogenized in RLTplus buffer with beta-mercaptoethanol and antifoaming agent using a TissueLyser II. The Qiagen AllPrep DNA/RNA Mini kit was used to extract genomic DNA.

The V and J genes are TRBV19 and TRBJ2-2, and 8 junction bases match TRBD1. The receptor's source is a person in their fifties with breast cancer. The sequenced sample consisted of breast tumor tissue. The CDR3 protein is CASSTGQEAGELFF. The bases are TGTGCCAGTAGTACGGGACAGGAGGCCGGGGAGCTGTTTTTT.